The T cell receptor (beta chain) described here comes from a study of blood T cell repertoires in COVID-19. Study information: Whether acute or convalescent, the COVID-19 samples came from the United States, Italy and Spain. Sample material is recorded as cDNA or gDNA derived from T cells, B-cell-depleted T cells, or PBMCs.

There are a few counts of this clone. Sequenced by immunoSEQ multiplex PCR; TCRdb stores in-frame clones only, minus some. The table lists 50,000 to 65,000 clones, over 65% of them singletons, with 4.7% in the top ten. CDR3 size: 14 residues. The germline V gene encodes CDR1 GTSNPN and CDR2 SVGIG (reference sequence). V trimming: 4 bases; J trimming: 6 bases; junction bases outside the gene matches: 6. The V gene is TRBV30, the J gene TRBJ2-1; 10 nucleotides align to TRBD2. This clonotype originated in a man in his forties or fifties with active COVID-19. Sequenced input: peripheral blood. The CDR3 reads CAWKGTSEANEQFF. In nucleotides, the CDR3 is TGTGCCTGGAAGGGGACTAGCGAAGCCAATGAGCAGTTCTTC.